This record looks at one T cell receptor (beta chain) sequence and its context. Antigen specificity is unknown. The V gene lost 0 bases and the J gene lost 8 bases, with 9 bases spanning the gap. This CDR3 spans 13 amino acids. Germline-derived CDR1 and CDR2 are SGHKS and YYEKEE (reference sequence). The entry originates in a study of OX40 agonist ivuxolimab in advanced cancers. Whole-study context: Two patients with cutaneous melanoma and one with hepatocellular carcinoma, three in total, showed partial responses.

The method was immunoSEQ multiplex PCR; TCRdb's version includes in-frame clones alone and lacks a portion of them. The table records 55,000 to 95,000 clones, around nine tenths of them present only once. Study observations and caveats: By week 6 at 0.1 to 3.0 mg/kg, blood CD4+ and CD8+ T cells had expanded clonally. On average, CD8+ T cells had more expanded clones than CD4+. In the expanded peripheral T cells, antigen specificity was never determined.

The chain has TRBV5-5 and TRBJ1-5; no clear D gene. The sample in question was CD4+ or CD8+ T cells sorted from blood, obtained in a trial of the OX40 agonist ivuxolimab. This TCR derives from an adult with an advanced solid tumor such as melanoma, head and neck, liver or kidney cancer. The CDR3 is CASSLVGGKPQHF. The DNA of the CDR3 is TGTGCCAGCAGCTTGGTCGGTGGGAAGCCCCAGCATTTT.